The 21 T cell receptor beta chains below were found in one sample sequenced in a study of vaccination and CD4 T cells after COVID-19. Once obtained from cultured CD4+ T cells, the DNA was sequenced using the Oncomine TCR Beta short-read assay. Using its own MiXCR run on the PCR reads, TCRdb lists one record per CDR3 protein. The repertoire has over 20,000 distinct CDR3 sequences, about half of them found once; the top ten carry over 5%. The treatment is: approximately nine-day PBMC culture with coronavirus spike peptide pools or control peptides (ViraFEST assay). Their antigens are not known. Sequences were obtained from CD4+ T cells from blood, cultured in vitro. The source of these receptors is a human donor who had recovered from COVID-19.

Sample share makes this clonotype medium-sized (0.01 to 0.1%). The chain is built from TRBV7-9 and TRBJ1-1; TRBD1 might be the D (5 bases). Germline V gene data show CDR1 as SEHNR and CDR2 as FQNEAQ (reference sequence). The CDR3 sequence is 15 residues long. With 5 bases removed from V and 5 bases from J, the gap between germline ends came to 18 bases. The CDR3 reads CASSPPGPRGTEAFF. For the CDR3, the DNA is TGTGCCAGCAGCCCCCCGGGACCCAGAGGGACTGAAGCTTTCTTT.

The gene calls are TRBV7-2 and TRBJ2-1; 12 nucleotides match TRBD2. V dropped 1 base and J dropped 4; count of bases not matched to a gene: 5. The germline V gene has CDR1 SGHTA and CDR2 FQGNSA. This CDR3 comprises 17 residues. The DNA for the CDR3 is TGTGCCAGCAGCTTAGTCCGGCTAGCGGGAGGGTACAATGAGCAGTTCTTC. Its translation is CASSLVRLAGGYNEQFF.

This chain links TRBV20-1 with TRBJ2-2, with D hard to call. Per germline, CDR1 DFQATT and CDR2 SNEGSKA (reference sequence). Trimming left V 6 bases short and J 2 bases short, with 16 bases between. The CDR3 has 15 residues. The CDR3 sequence is CSARPPTSNTGELFF. In nucleotides, the CDR3 is TGCAGTGCCAGACCCCCCACGTCCAACACCGGGGAGCTGTTTTTT.

This clonotype was seen a single time. The chain couples TRBV2 to TRBJ2-5; the D is unclear. V was shortened by 1 base and J by 5 bases, with 8 bases between the two germline ends. Germline V gene sequence: CDR1 SNHLY, CDR2 FYNNEI. The CDR3 covers 13 residues. The chain's CDR3 is CASSEGQMETQYF. The CDR3 DNA is TGTGCCAGCAGTGAAGGGCAGATGGAGACCCAGTACTTC. Drawing the rest from reference TRBV2 and TRBJ2-5, the complete variable domain is EPEVTQTPSHQVTQMGQEVILRCVPISNHLYFYWYRQILGQKVEFLVSFYNNEISEKSEIFDDQFSVERPDGSNFTLKIRSTKLEDSAMYFCASSEGQMETQYFGPGTRLLVL.

This clonotype showed up just a few times. The rearrangement links TRBV4-3 to TRBJ2-3; D perhaps matches TRBD1 (5 bases). From germline, CDR1 is LGHNA and CDR2 YSLEER. This CDR3 is built from 15 residues. Trimming shortened V by 4 bases and J by 2 bases, and 13 bases separated the two germline ends. Here the CDR3 reads CASSPQAGITDTQYF. The CDR3 DNA follows: TGCGCCAGCAGCCCACAGGCAGGGATCACAGATACGCAGTATTTT.

Notes on this clonotype: One end of the junction is discordant with germline, which a read error may explain. The chain is built from TRBV20-1 and TRBJ1-2; D ambiguous. There are 15 residues in the CDR3. Germline V lookup: CDR1 DFQATT, CDR2 SNEGSKA (reference sequence). This CDR3 is CSVRDRRAHNYGYTF. DNA for the CDR3: TGCAGTGTTAGAGATCGGCGAGCTCATAACTATGGCTACACCTTC.

This chain joins TRBV7-9 and TRBJ2-7; D possibly matches TRBD1 or TRBD2 (5 bases each). Trimming left V 1 base short and J 5 bases short, with 9 bases between. The CDR3 spans 13 residues. Germline assignment: CDR1 SEHNR and CDR2 FQNEAQ (reference sequence). The CDR3 region is CASSLGGYDEQYF. CDR3 nucleotides: TGTGCCAGCAGCTTAGGGGGGTATGACGAGCAGTACTTC.

This rearrangement joins TRBV14 to TRBJ1-2, with D possibly matching TRBD1 (5 bases). Looked up from germline, CDR1 is SGHDN and CDR2 is FVKESK. Trimming shortened V by 2 bases and J by 5 bases, and 12 bases separated the two germline ends. This CDR3 has 14 amino acids. CDR3 region: CASSQQRGQYGYTF. The CDR3 DNA sequence: TGTGCCAGCAGCCAACAAAGGGGCCAGTATGGCTACACCTTC.

In nucleotides, the CDR3 is TGCAGTGCTCGCTTAAAATTAGCGGGAGGGACCCTTAGGGAGACCCAGTACTTC. It is translated as CSARLKLAGGTLRETQYF. This chain joins TRBV20-1 and TRBJ2-5, with 11 bases identical to TRBD2. The CDR3 spans 18 residues. J was trimmed by 5 bases and V by 5 bases; bases with no gene match: 19. Germline values: CDR1 DFQATT, CDR2 SNEGSKA (reference sequence).

J is TRBJ2-5 and V is TRBV6-2 or TRBV6-3, with unresolved D. The ends were cut back, 6 bases at V and 1 base at J, with 12 bases in the middle. CDR1 is MNHEY, CDR2 SVGEGT, per germline. The CDR3 consists of 14 residues. This CDR3 is CASRTNLPQETQYF. The CDR3 DNA follows: TGTGCCAGCAGAACTAATCTTCCCCAAGAGACCCAGTACTTC.

The chain links TRBV29-1 to TRBJ2-7; 8 bases agree with TRBD1. The CDR3 contains 12 residues. Losses at the gene ends were 7 bases for V and 2 bases for J; bases not matched to a gene: 4. Germline V gene data show CDR1 as SQVTM and CDR2 as ANQGSEA. CDR3 nucleotides: TGCAGCGCAGGACAGGGAACCTACGAGCAGTACTTC. Translation gives CSAGQGTYEQYF.

This sequence joins TRBV6-2 or TRBV6-3 and TRBJ1-1; possibly TRBD1 for D (5 bases). CDR1 is MNHEY and CDR2 is SVGEGT in the germline V gene. The V and J ends lost 4 bases and 4 bases respectively, with 13 bases between them. The CDR3 covers 14 residues. CDR3 amino acids: CASSSMGGTTEAFF. The DNA of the CDR3 is TGTGCCAGCAGTTCTATGGGGGGGACCACTGAAGCTTTCTTT.

By proportion, this clonotype is medium-sized (0.01 to 0.1%). This chain connects TRBV6-4 to TRBJ2-7; the D gene is possibly TRBD2 (7 bases). The V end was cut by 0 bases, the J end by 3 bases, with 12 bases between. Germline CDR1 and CDR2: MRHNA and SNTAGT. This CDR3 has 15 amino acids. In DNA form, the CDR3 reads TGTGCCAGCAGTGACTCGACGGGGGGCCTCTACGAGCAGTACTTC. This sequence encodes CASSDSTGGLYEQYF.

This clonotype has more than one count but fewer than ten. The chain couples TRBV7-3 to TRBJ1-6; 8 positions agree with TRBD1. Trimming at V came to 5 bases and at J to 7 bases, leaving 4 bases not matched to a gene. This CDR3 has 14 residues. Germline V gene lookup returns CDR1 SGHTA and CDR2 FQGTGA. The CDR3 coding sequence is TGTGCCAGCAGCGACGGGACAGGCAATTCACCCCTCCACTTT. Protein: CASSDGTGNSPLHF. Complete variable domain (other parts from reference TRBV7-3 and TRBJ1-6): GAGVSQTPSNKVTEKGKYVELRCDPISGHTALYWYRQSLGQGPEFLIYFQGTGAADDSGLPNDRFFAVRPEGSVSTLKIQRTERGDSAVYLCASSDGTGNSPLHFGNGTRLTVT.

This clonotype has just a few counts. CDR3 in amino acids: CASTRGNQPQHF. The CDR3 region has the DNA TGTGCCAGCACCAGGGGCAATCAGCCCCAGCATTTT. V is TRBV2 and J is TRBJ1-5; TRBD1 might be the D (5 bases). The CDR3 extends over 12 amino acids. CDR1 is SNHLY, CDR2 FYNNEI, per germline. V was clipped by 7 bases and J by 2 bases, with 6 bases between them.

This chain links TRBV19 with TRBJ1-1, with D uncertain. Trimming stripped 2 bases from V and 1 base from J, with 5 bases between. The germline gives CDR1 LNHDA, CDR2 SQIVND (reference sequence). The CDR3 spans 13 residues. CDR3 coding DNA: TGTGCCAGTAGTATATGGGGGAACACTGAAGCTTTCTTT. It encodes CASSIWGNTEAFF.

This chain links TRBV5-4 with TRBJ2-2; 9 bases align to TRBD1. Germline V gene lookup returns CDR1 SGHNT and CDR2 YYREEE (reference sequence). CDR3 size: 16 residues. V trimming: 4 bases; J trimming: 1 base; junction bases outside the gene matches: 5. CDR3 sequence: CASSIKGQGNTGELFF. The CDR3 DNA is TGTGCCAGCAGCATAAAGGGACAGGGGAACACCGGGGAGCTGTTTTTT.

This rearrangement joins TRBV6-1 to TRBJ2-7; D possibly uses TRBD1 or TRBD2 (5 bases each). The length of the CDR3 is 14 residues. Looked up from germline, CDR1 is MNHNS and CDR2 is SASEGT. V lost 5 bases and J lost 1, with 12 bases in between. The CDR3 bases are TGTGCCAGCAGTAACGCAGGGAGTTCCTACGAGCAGTACTTC. Residues: CASSNAGSSYEQYF.

The rearrangement uses TRBV7-9 and TRBJ1-3, with D unresolved. With 3 bases removed from V and 4 bases from J, the gap between germline ends came to 16 bases. This CDR3 contains 16 residues. CDR1 SEHNR and CDR2 FQNEAQ come from the germline V gene (reference sequence). The CDR3 loop is CASSLNQDASGNTIYF. As DNA, the CDR3 is TGTGCCAGCAGCTTGAACCAGGATGCATCAGGAAACACCATATATTTT.

This clonotype appeared a few times. The J gene is TRBJ1-5, the V gene TRBV30, with D possibly being TRBD1 (5 bases). This CDR3 contains 14 residues. V was clipped by 1 base and J by 3 bases, with 10 bases between them. Germline loops: CDR1 GTSNPN, CDR2 SVGIG (reference sequence). The CDR3: CAWSGGTLNQPQHF. CDR3 DNA: TGTGCCTGGAGTGGTGGGACGCTCAATCAGCCCCAGCATTTT.

This clonotype was seen a few times. This rearrangement joins TRBV10-3 to TRBJ1-1; D is possibly TRBD1 (6 bases). This CDR3 has 14 amino acids. The V gene lost 7 bases and the J gene lost 4 bases, with 16 bases spanning the gap. Germline CDR1 ENHRY, CDR2 SYGVKD. CDR3 nucleotide sequence: TGTGCCATCAAAACTGACCAGGGGATCACTGAAGCTTTCTTT. Translating gives CAIKTDQGITEAFF.